The 3 T cell receptor beta chains listed next were all sequenced from one sample in a study of shared clonotypes between healthy human individuals (TCRdb year 2020). Library creation used the immunoSEQ multiplex PCR assay. TCRdb carries this immuneACCESS record with in-frame sequences only. Its versions omit some clonotypes, under half of them owing to an unresolved V gene in the studies checked, with the rest unexplained. This sample has hundreds of thousands of clones in its table, and around 73% of those were observed once. The top ten constitute under 2% of the sample. The sequencing input was memory CD4+ T cells sorted from blood. The sample's cell subset or site label is to be understood as: CD45RA-negative fraction. All receptors come from a woman aged 30 to 39 in good health.

V and J are TRBV11-2 and TRBJ1-3; D is perhaps TRBD1 (6 bases). CDR3 length: 15 residues. Trimming pared 5 bases from V and 4 bases from J, leaving 15 bases between. Looked up from germline, CDR1 is SGHAT and CDR2 is FQNNGV. The CDR3 DNA reads TGTGCCAGCAGCCCGCTTACAGGGCAAGGAAACACCATATATTTT. Its protein is CASSPLTGQGNTIYF.

The V gene is TRBV19, the J gene TRBJ1-1; D is uncertain. Between the trimmed V and J ends, which lost 1 base and 7 bases, there was a span of 22 bases. CDR1 is LNHDA and CDR2 is SQIVND in the germline V gene (reference sequence). This CDR3 contains 17 residues. The CDR3 sequence is CASSIGTTRADKSEAFF. Here the CDR3 DNA reads TGTGCCAGTAGTATAGGTACAACACGGGCAGACAAAAGTGAAGCTTTCTTT.

The V gene is TRBV28, the J gene TRBJ1-2, with D possibly matching TRBD1 (5 bases). This CDR3 is 15 amino acids long. Germline CDR1 and CDR2: MDHEN and SYDVKM. V was cut by 4 bases and J by 8 bases, with 20 bases left in between. This CDR3 reads CASSSWEGRVEGYTF. The CDR3 bases are TGTGCCAGCAGTTCATGGGAGGGCAGGGTGGAAGGCTACACCTTC.